This T cell receptor (beta chain) was recorded in a study of lymphopenia after photon versus proton radiotherapy. Study-wide results and caveats: After the lymphocyte nadir, photon-treated repertoires showed oligoclonal expansion, especially of CD8+ Temra cells. Relative stability marked proton patients; photon patients lost diversity and naive cells. Larger post-nadir TCR diversity loss correlated inversely with survival in deceased patients.

Using immunoSEQ multiplex PCR, the repertoire was profiled, and TCRdb retains in-frame clones only, with some absent. Of 70,000 to 95,000 clones listed, approximately 82% are singletons. CDR3 length: 13 residues. Trimming removed 0 bases from V and 5 bases from J, with 8 bases in between. The germline V gene has CDR1 LNHNV and CDR2 YYDKDF (reference sequence). As concerns this clone: No antigen is known for it.

The genes are TRBV15 and TRBJ2-7, with a possible D match to TRBD2 (5 bases). The TCR was taken from a man aged 60 to 69 with pancreatic cancer. Sequencing used peripheral blood, obtained from a patient treated with proton-based radiotherapy. This chain's CDR3 is CATSRDWENEQYF. The CDR3 coding sequence is TGTGCCACCAGCAGAGATTGGGAGAACGAGCAGTACTTC.